This T cell receptor (beta chain) is drawn from a study of tumor-infiltrating lymphocytes in glioblastoma multiforme. Worth noting for this clonotype: Antigen: not known.

The germline V gene has CDR1 SGHAT and CDR2 FQNNGV. This CDR3 comprises 16 residues. V gave up 2 bases and J gave up 7 bases, with 18 bases separating them. General study findings and limits: Only one glioblastoma patient had TCR and mutation analysis. Unequal TCR RNA per T cell might skew measured clone sizes. Functional subtype sorting of these T cells was not performed.

Three nested ARM-PCR rounds with V-beta and C-beta primers built TCRB libraries. Unique molecular identifiers were not described for the libraries. TCRdb analysed the multiplex PCR reads with MiXCR anew, one entry per CDR3 protein. Of some 11,000 distinct CDR3 sequences listed, around 68% were seen once; the top ten hold nearly 40%. This TCR was sampled from a male donor with glioblastoma. This sequence joins TRBV11-2 and TRBJ2-1, with a tentative D call TRBD1 (6 bases). The sample consisted of brain tumor tissue. The CDR3 region has the DNA TGTGCCAGCAGCTTAAAGGCCCGGACAGTCGTAAATGAGCAGTTCTTC. Translating gives CASSLKARTVVNEQFF.